These T cell receptor beta chains were read from a single sample in a study of blood T cell repertoires in COVID-19. Using immunoSEQ multiplex PCR, the repertoire was profiled, and TCRdb retains in-frame clones only, with some absent. The repertoire holds roughly 160,000 clones, with about 83% as singletons. The sequenced sample was peripheral blood. These receptors originate from a woman in her sixties or seventies with COVID-19, enrolled during active disease. Each CDR3 is given with its conserved first and last residue. A D gene is named only where the DNA matches it firmly. Rows give clone size only sometimes, using once, few, many, or a class for an expanded clone.

CDR3 protein,CDR3 DNA,V gene,clone size,D gene,J gene
CASSGRTGEGNTEAFF,TGTGCCAGCAGCGGGCGGACAGGGGAGGGGAACACTGAAGCTTTCTTT,TRBV7-6,.,TRBD1,TRBJ1-1
CASSPETGSSTDTQYF,TGTGCCAGCAGCCCAGAGACAGGTTCTAGCACAGATACGCAGTATTTT,TRBV9,.,.,TRBJ2-3
CASSLNGDPGGNTIYF,TGTGCCAGCAGCTTGAACGGGGATCCGGGCGGAAACACCATATATTTT,TRBV5-8,.,.,TRBJ1-3
CASSLGAGWSNEQFF,TGTGCCAGCAGTTTAGGAGCGGGGTGGAGCAATGAGCAGTTCTTC,TRBV7-3,.,TRBD2,TRBJ2-1
CASSGFRGSREGTDTQYF,TGTGCCAGTAGTGGCTTCAGGGGTTCCCGGGAGGGCACAGATACGCAGTATTTT,TRBV19,once,.,TRBJ2-3
CASSLGLGGQETQYF,TGCGCCAGCAGCCTTGGTTTGGGGGGACAAGAGACCCAGTACTTC,TRBV5-1,.,.,TRBJ2-5
CASSLGASTDTQYF,TGTGCCAGCAGCTTGGGGGCGAGCACAGATACGCAGTATTTT,TRBV5-6,once,.,TRBJ2-3
CASKNYLRQGEAFF,TGTGCCAGTAAAAACTACCTACGGCAGGGTGAAGCTTTCTTT,TRBV19,.,.,TRBJ1-1
CASSSQPRDRPYNEQFF,TGCGCCAGCAGCTCGCAACCCCGGGACAGGCCTTACAATGAGCAGTTCTTC,TRBV5-1,.,TRBD1,TRBJ2-1
CAWSLGGGAGELFF,TGTGCCTGGAGTCTAGGCGGGGGGGCCGGGGAGCTGTTTTTT,TRBV30,.,TRBD2,TRBJ2-2
CASSLFGTSALAKNIQYF,TGTGCCAGCAGTTTATTCGGGACTAGCGCGCTAGCCAAAAACATTCAGTACTTC,TRBV27,.,TRBD2,TRBJ2-4
CAIRGTGSTYEQYF,TGTGCCATCAGGGGGACAGGATCGACCTACGAGCAGTACTTC,TRBV10-3,.,TRBD1,TRBJ2-7
CASRYRGRDYEQYF,TGTGCCAGCAGGTACAGGGGCAGGGACTACGAGCAGTACTTC,TRBV28,.,TRBD1,TRBJ2-7
CASRPDREETQYF,TGTGCCAGCAGGCCGGACAGGGAGGAGACCCAGTACTTC,TRBV6-5,.,TRBD1,TRBJ2-5
CASRGTSGSQYF,TGTGCCAGCAGGGGGACTAGCGGGTCGCAGTATTTT,TRBV6-4,.,TRBD2,TRBJ2-3
CASSPSGRVYGYTF,TGTGCCAGCAGCCCCTCGGGGAGGGTGTATGGCTACACCTTC,TRBV5-4,.,.,TRBJ1-2
CASSVASRGTEAFF,TGTGCCAGCAGTGTAGCCAGCAGGGGAACTGAAGCTTTCTTT,TRBV6-1,.,.,TRBJ1-1
CASSFSGRPSTDTQYF,TGTGCCAGCAGCTTCAGCGGGAGACCTAGCACAGATACGCAGTATTTT,TRBV9,once,TRBD2,TRBJ2-3
CASSQDLGPPYEQYF,TGTGCCAGCAGCCAAGATTTGGGGCCCCCCTACGAGCAGTACTTC,TRBV3-1/TRBV3-2,.,.,TRBJ2-7
CASSYDGTENTGELFF,TGTGCCAGCAGCTACGATGGGACAGAAAACACCGGGGAGCTGTTTTTT,TRBV5-4,.,TRBD1,TRBJ2-2
CASSQGGIYSGNTIYF,TGTGCCAGCAGCCAAGGAGGAATTTACTCTGGAAACACCATATATTTT,TRBV3-1/TRBV3-2,.,.,TRBJ1-3
CASSYSPGGGQETQYF,TGTGCCAGCAGTTACTCCCCTGGGGGAGGACAAGAGACCCAGTACTTC,TRBV6-5,.,.,TRBJ2-5
CASSLEAGGLNTEAFF,TGCGCCAGCAGCTTGGAGGCAGGGGGGCTGAACACTGAAGCTTTCTTT,TRBV5-1,.,TRBD1,TRBJ1-1
CASSLRGQANSPLHF,TGTGCCAGCAGCTTAAGGGGGCAGGCTAATTCACCCCTCCACTTT,TRBV7-9,.,TRBD1,TRBJ1-6
CASSERQLNEKLFF,TGTGCCAGCAGTGAACGACAGCTAAATGAAAAACTGTTTTTT,TRBV2,.,.,TRBJ1-4
CSANRGRGEAFF,TGCAGCGCCAACAGGGGGCGCGGTGAAGCTTTCTTT,TRBV29-1,.,TRBD1,TRBJ1-1
CASSSRERQTEAFF,TGCGCCAGCAGCTCCCGAGAAAGACAGACTGAAGCTTTCTTT,TRBV5-1,.,.,TRBJ1-1
CASSPRSGGLNEQYF,TGTGCCAGCAGCCCAAGATCTGGCGGACTAAACGAGCAGTACTTC,TRBV14,.,.,TRBJ2-7
CASTLRTGGTDTQYF,TGTGCCAGCACCCTCAGGACAGGGGGAACAGATACGCAGTATTTT,TRBV6-5,.,TRBD1,TRBJ2-3
CAISDLTSGYNEQFF,TGTGCCATCAGTGATTTGACTAGCGGATACAATGAGCAGTTCTTC,TRBV10-3,.,TRBD2,TRBJ2-1
CASSQPGEGETQYF,TGTGCCAGCAGCCAACCGGGGGAAGGGGAGACCCAGTACTTC,TRBV3-1/TRBV3-2,.,.,TRBJ2-5
CASSLHATNEKLFF,TGCGCCAGCAGCTTACACGCAACTAATGAAAAACTGTTTTTT,TRBV5-1,.,.,TRBJ1-4
CASSHLGGNSPLHF,TGTGCCAGCAGCCACCTGGGGGGTAATTCACCCCTCCACTTT,TRBV14,.,.,TRBJ1-6
CASSSRTGGVNSPLHF,TGTGCCAGTAGTTCGAGGACAGGGGGAGTTAATTCACCCCTCCACTTT,TRBV19,.,TRBD1,TRBJ1-6
CASSESGGAEAFF,TGCGCCAGCAGTGAGTCCGGAGGAGCTGAAGCTTTCTTT,TRBV10-1,.,.,TRBJ1-1
CASSNPGQLTGYGYTF,TGTGCCAGCAGTAACCCGGGACAGCTGACGGGCTATGGCTACACCTTC,TRBV6-6,.,TRBD1,TRBJ1-2
CASSGTGGPNTEAFF,TGTGCCAGCAGTGGGACAGGGGGACCGAACACTGAAGCTTTCTTT,TRBV7-3,.,TRBD1,TRBJ1-1
CASSLSGSGNQPQHF,TGTGCCAGCAGTTTGTCCGGGAGTGGCAATCAGCCCCAGCATTTT,TRBV28,.,.,TRBJ1-5
CASRKTSGSYNEQFF,TGCGCCAGCAGAAAGACTAGCGGGAGCTACAATGAGCAGTTCTTC,TRBV4-1,.,TRBD2,TRBJ2-1
CASSTVSAATISNTEAFF,TGTGCCAGCAGCACCGTCTCTGCGGCCACTATATCGAACACTGAAGCTTTCTTT,TRBV7-6,.,.,TRBJ1-1
CASSSDRVATNEKLFF,TGTGCCAGCAGCTCCGACAGGGTTGCAACTAATGAAAAACTGTTTTTT,TRBV7-2,once,TRBD1,TRBJ1-4
CSPPNRQGSIRTDTQYF,TGCAGCCCGCCCAATAGACAGGGGTCTATTCGGACAGATACGCAGTATTTT,TRBV29-1,.,TRBD1,TRBJ2-3
CASSPPSDTQYF,TGCGCCAGCAGCCCTCCCTCAGATACGCAGTATTTT,TRBV5-1,.,.,TRBJ2-3
CASSPGGAGSYGYTF,TGCGCCAGCAGCCCCGGGGGGGCCGGGAGCTATGGCTACACCTTC,TRBV5-1,.,.,TRBJ1-2
CASSPRGASEKLFF,TGTGCCAGCAGCCCCCGGGGGGCAAGTGAAAAACTGTTTTTT,TRBV3-1/TRBV3-2,.,.,TRBJ1-4
CASSGRGLASAFIGSNQPQHF,TGTGCCAGTAGTGGCAGGGGGCTGGCTAGCGCCTTTATAGGAAGCAATCAGCCCCAGCATTTT,TRBV19,.,TRBD1,TRBJ1-5